This T cell receptor beta chain was captured in a study of T cells after yellow fever vaccination. Study-level information: Preparing low-cell-number fractions relied on SMART-Seq v4 Ultra Low Input. Overall study results and limits: A secondary response was less intense yet reached its peak sooner, at day 5 versus 15.

This clonotype was recorded at least ten times. Its specificity is not known. The CDR3 has 16 amino acids. Germline-derived CDR1 and CDR2 are WSHSY and SAAADI. The J segment lost 3 bases and the V segment lost 6 bases, leaving 9 bases of the junction unmatched. The 5'RACE template-switching step produced TCR cDNA and added a universal primer site and UMIs. TCRdb analysed the 5' RACE reads with MiXCR anew, one entry per CDR3 protein. The sample contains about 630,000 distinct CDR3 sequences, over 9% of which appear only once. The clonotype comes from a man aged 25-45 years who received the YFV17D yellow fever vaccine. The J gene is TRBJ2-7, the V gene TRBV10-2, with 12 bases lining up with TRBD2. Sequencing was performed on PBMCs, taken on the day of the yellow fever booster vaccination. CDR3 nucleotide sequence: TGCGCCAGCAGCTACCCCACTAGCGGGAGGAGCTACGAGCAGTACTTC. It is translated as CASSYPTSGRSYEQYF.